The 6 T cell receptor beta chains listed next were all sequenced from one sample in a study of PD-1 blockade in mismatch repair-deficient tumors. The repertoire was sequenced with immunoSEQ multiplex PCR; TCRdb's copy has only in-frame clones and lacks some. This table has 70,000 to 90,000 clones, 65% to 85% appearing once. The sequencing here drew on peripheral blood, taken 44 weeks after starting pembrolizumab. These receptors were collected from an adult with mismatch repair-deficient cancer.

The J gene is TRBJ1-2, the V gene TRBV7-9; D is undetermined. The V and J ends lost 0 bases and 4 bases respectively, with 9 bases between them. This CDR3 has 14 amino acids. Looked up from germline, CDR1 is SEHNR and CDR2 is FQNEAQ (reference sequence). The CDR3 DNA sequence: TGTGCCAGCAGCTTAGCGTCCGGGCCCTATGGCTACACCTTC. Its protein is CASSLASGPYGYTF.

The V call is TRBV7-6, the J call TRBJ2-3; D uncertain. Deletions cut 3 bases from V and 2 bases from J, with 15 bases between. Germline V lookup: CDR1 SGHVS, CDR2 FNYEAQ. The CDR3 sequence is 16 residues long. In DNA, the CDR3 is TGTGCCAGCAGCTTCGAGAGAAGGGAAGCCACAGATACGCAGTATTTT. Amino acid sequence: CASSFERREATDTQYF.

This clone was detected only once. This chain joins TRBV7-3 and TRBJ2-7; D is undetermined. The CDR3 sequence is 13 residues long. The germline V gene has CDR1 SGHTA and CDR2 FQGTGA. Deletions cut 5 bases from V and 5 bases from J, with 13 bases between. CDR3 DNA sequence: TGTGCCAGCAGCCGCTCTGGTGGCGACGAGCAGTACTTC. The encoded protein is CASSRSGGDEQYF.

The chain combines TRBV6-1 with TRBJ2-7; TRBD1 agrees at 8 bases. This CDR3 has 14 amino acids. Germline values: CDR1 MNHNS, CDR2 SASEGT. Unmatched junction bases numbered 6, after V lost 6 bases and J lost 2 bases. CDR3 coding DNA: TGTGCCAGCAGCTTCAGGGGGCCGACCTACGAGCAGTACTTC. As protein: CASSFRGPTYEQYF.

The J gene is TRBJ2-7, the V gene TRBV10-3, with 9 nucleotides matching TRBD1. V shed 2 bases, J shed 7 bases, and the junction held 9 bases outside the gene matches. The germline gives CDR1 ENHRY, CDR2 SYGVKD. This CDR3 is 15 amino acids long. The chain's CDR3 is CAISEPTGGIGEQYF. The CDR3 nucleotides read TGTGCCATCAGTGAGCCCACAGGGGGCATCGGGGAGCAGTACTTC.

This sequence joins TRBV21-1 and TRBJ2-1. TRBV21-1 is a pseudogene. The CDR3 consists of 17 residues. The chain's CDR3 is CASSKGGGWVSYNEQFF. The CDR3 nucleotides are TGTGCCAGCAGCAAAGGAGGGGGGTGGGTCTCCTACAATGAGCAGTTCTTC.